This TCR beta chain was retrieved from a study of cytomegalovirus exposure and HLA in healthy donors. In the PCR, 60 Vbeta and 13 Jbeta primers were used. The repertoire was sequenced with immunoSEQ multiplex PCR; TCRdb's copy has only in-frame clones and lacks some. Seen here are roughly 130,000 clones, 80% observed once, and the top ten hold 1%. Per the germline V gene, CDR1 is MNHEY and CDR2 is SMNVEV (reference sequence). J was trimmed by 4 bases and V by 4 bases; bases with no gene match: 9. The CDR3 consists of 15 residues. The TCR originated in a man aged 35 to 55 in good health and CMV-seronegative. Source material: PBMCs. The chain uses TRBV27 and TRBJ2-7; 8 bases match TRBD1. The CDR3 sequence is CASSSSDRGLYEQYF. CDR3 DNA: TGTGCCAGCAGTTCTTCAGACAGGGGATTATACGAGCAGTACTTC.